The 28 T cell receptor beta chains reported below all come from one sample, sequenced in a study of blood T cell repertoires in COVID-19. The protocol was immunoSEQ multiplex PCR, while the TCRdb copy is restricted to in-frame clones and leaves out a portion. The sample yields over 150,000 clones, roughly 80% seen once. The sample was peripheral blood. The receptors come from a woman aged 80 or over with acute or convalescent COVID-19.

The CDR3 region is CASSRGLSNQPQHF. Written as DNA, the CDR3 is TGTGCCAGCAGCCGTGGGCTGAGCAATCAGCCCCAGCATTTT. This chain joins TRBV7-2 and TRBJ1-5; no clear D gene. The CDR3 has 14 amino acids. Looked up from germline, CDR1 is SGHTA and CDR2 is FQGNSA. V lost 5 bases and J 1 base, leaving 9 bases between the germline ends.

This sequence joins TRBV6-5 and TRBJ1-3; 7 positions match TRBD1. V trimming: 2 bases; J trimming: 3 bases; junction bases outside the gene matches: 7. Germline loops: CDR1 MNHEY, CDR2 SVGAGI. This CDR3 is 16 amino acids long. CDR3 sequence: CASSYAGRGVGNTIYF. The DNA of the CDR3 is TGTGCCAGCAGTTACGCGGGCAGGGGGGTTGGAAACACCATATATTTT.

This clone has a handful of counts. The chain links TRBV10-3 to TRBJ1-3; 9 bases are a match to TRBD1. V trimming: 4 bases; J trimming: 3 bases; junction bases outside the gene matches: 10. This CDR3 contains 17 residues. Looked up from germline, CDR1 is ENHRY and CDR2 is SYGVKD. The CDR3 loop is CAISVSWGQGNGNTIYF. CDR3 DNA: TGTGCCATCAGTGTTTCTTGGGGACAGGGCAATGGAAACACCATATATTTT.

The gene calls are TRBV11-1 and TRBJ2-3, with D tentatively TRBD1 (5 bases). CDR1 is SGHAT, CDR2 FQDESV, per germline (reference sequence). V dropped 2 bases and J dropped 5 bases, with 11 bases sitting between them. The CDR3 runs to 14 residues. DNA of the CDR3: TGTGCCAGCAGCTTACGGCAGACAGAAGATACGCAGTATTTT. It is translated as CASSLRQTEDTQYF. Variable domain in full (rest from reference TRBV11-1 and TRBJ2-3): EAEVAQSPRYKITEKSQAVAFWCDPISGHATLYWYRQILGQGPELLVQFQDESVVDDSQLPKDRFSAERLKGVDSTLKIQPAELGDSAMYLCASSLRQTEDTQYFGPGTRLTVL.

There are a few counts of this clone. The chain recombines TRBV5-1 with TRBJ1-4; D is possibly TRBD1 (5 bases). Germline CDR1 reads SGHRS; CDR2 reads YFSETQ. The CDR3 is made up of 15 amino acids. V was cut by 4 bases and J by 6 bases, with 16 bases left in between. CDR3 region: CASSPGLIGDEKLFF. CDR3 bases: TGCGCCAGCAGCCCGGGACTTATAGGAGATGAAAAACTGTTTTTT.

The chain joins TRBV7-6 to TRBJ1-5; D remains unclear. The CDR3 runs 16 residues. V dropped 2 bases and J dropped 0 bases, with 11 bases sitting between them. In germline, CDR1 is SGHVS, CDR2 FNYEAQ. In DNA, the CDR3 is TGTGCCAGCAGCTTACAGTCACCAGGTAGCAATCAGCCCCAGCATTTT. It yields the protein CASSLQSPGSNQPQHF.

This rearrangement joins TRBV18 to TRBJ2-1; the match to TRBD2 covers 8 bases. The CDR3 has 16 amino acids. V lost 2 bases and J lost 1; bases outside the gene matches: 4. Germline CDR1 is KGHSH and CDR2 is LQKENI. Here the CDR3 reads CASSPASGSSYNEQFF. CDR3 DNA: TGTGCCAGCTCACCAGCTAGCGGGTCTTCCTACAATGAGCAGTTCTTC.

There are a few counts of this clone. This rearrangement joins TRBV7-6 to TRBJ1-4; 7 bases map to TRBD1. Looked up from germline, CDR1 is SGHVS and CDR2 is FNYEAQ. The CDR3 covers 15 residues. Germline trimming cut 4 bases from V and 8 bases from J; bases unmatched to any gene: 10. The CDR3 sequence is CASSSGQATTEKLFF. Written as DNA, the CDR3 is TGTGCCAGCAGCTCCGGACAGGCGACTACAGAAAAACTGTTTTTT. Full variable domain (remainder filled in from reference TRBV7-6 and TRBJ1-4): GAGVSQSPRYKVTKRGQDVALRCDPISGHVSLYWYRQALGQGPEFLTYFNYEAQQDKSGLPNDRFSAERPEGSISTLTIQRTEQRDSAMYRCASSSGQATTEKLFFGSGTQLSVL.

The rearrangement joins TRBV10-3 to TRBJ2-3; TRBD2 agrees at 9 bases. The trim removed 10 bases at V and 7 bases at J, leaving 9 bases unmatched. CDR3 length: 13 amino acids. Per germline, CDR1 ENHRY and CDR2 SYGVKD. CDR3 amino acids: CATDAGTSNTQYF. The CDR3 DNA reads TGTGCCACCGACGCCGGGACTAGCAATACGCAGTATTTT.

Only a few counts were recorded for this clone. The chain has TRBV19 and TRBJ1-2; D perhaps matches TRBD1 (5 bases). The germline gives CDR1 LNHDA, CDR2 SQIVND (reference sequence). This CDR3 comprises 16 residues. Trimming shortened V by 3 bases and J by 1 base, and 15 bases separated the two germline ends. Written as DNA, the CDR3 is TGTGCCAGTAGTATCGGCGGACACATTTTTAACTATGGCTACACCTTC. This gives the protein CASSIGGHIFNYGYTF. The whole variable domain, remainder taken from reference TRBV19 and TRBJ1-2, is DGGITQSPKYLFRKEGQNVTLSCEQNLNHDAMYWYRQDPGQGLRLIYYSQIVNDFQKGDIAEGYSVSREKKESFPLTVTSAQKNPTAFYLCASSIGGHIFNYGYTFGSGTRLTVV.

This clone has a handful of counts. The genes are TRBV2 and TRBJ1-2, with 7 bases fitting TRBD1. Germline CDR1 reads SNHLY; CDR2 reads FYNNEI. J lost 4 bases, V lost 4 bases, and 9 bases had no gene match. This CDR3 spans 15 amino acids. CDR3 nucleotide sequence: TGTGCCAGCAGTGCGGGACAGACCACCCGCTATGGCTACACCTTC. This translates into CASSAGQTTRYGYTF.

The V and J genes are TRBV18 and TRBJ2-4, with D possibly being TRBD1 (6 bases). This CDR3 comprises 12 residues. Per germline, CDR1 KGHSH and CDR2 LQKENI. V was shortened by 3 bases and J by 11 bases, with 11 bases between the two germline ends. The CDR3 spells CASSPGQLVQYF. CDR3 bases: TGTGCCAGCTCACCCGGACAGTTAGTTCAGTACTTC.

J is TRBJ2-1 and V is TRBV19, with 11 bases that match TRBD2. V lost 3 bases and J lost 4; bases outside the gene matches: 8. This CDR3 contains 17 residues. CDR1 is LNHDA, CDR2 SQIVND, per germline (reference sequence). The CDR3 spells CASSMQGTSGLYNEQFF. CDR3 coding DNA: TGTGCCAGTAGTATGCAGGGGACTAGCGGACTGTACAATGAGCAGTTCTTC.

The gene calls are TRBV27 and TRBJ2-2, with 9 bases lining up with TRBD1. Trimming took 4 bases from V and 3 from J; bases not matched to a gene: 6. This CDR3 contains 16 residues. Germline loops: CDR1 MNHEY, CDR2 SMNVEV (reference sequence). CDR3 coding DNA: TGTGCCAGCAGTTCCTGGACAGGGGTTCACACCGGGGAGCTGTTTTTT. It encodes CASSSWTGVHTGELFF.

V is TRBV10-2 and J is TRBJ2-7, with 8 bases matching TRBD2. This CDR3 has 17 residues. The trim removed 0 bases at V and 4 bases at J, leaving 11 bases unmatched. In germline, CDR1 is WSHSY, CDR2 SAAADI. CDR3 nucleotides: TGCGCCAGCAGTGAGTCTCGGGGGGGACACCCGCCTTACGAGCAGTACTTC. Its translation is CASSESRGGHPPYEQYF.

This chain connects TRBV6-5 to TRBJ2-5; TRBD2 is a possible D gene (5 bases). The V and J ends lost 5 bases and 2 bases respectively, with 6 bases between them. This CDR3 contains 12 residues. CDR1 MNHEY and CDR2 SVGAGI come from the germline V gene. This chain's CDR3 is CASSPGQETQYF. The CDR3 DNA follows: TGTGCCAGCAGTCCGGGACAAGAGACCCAGTACTTC.

This chain uses TRBV10-3 with TRBJ1-2, with D perhaps TRBD1 (6 bases). Germline CDR1 reads ENHRY; CDR2 reads SYGVKD. The V gene lost 4 bases and the J gene lost 4 bases, with 13 bases spanning the gap. The CDR3 has 14 amino acids. CDR3: CAISGVRGGYGYTF. Here the CDR3 DNA reads TGTGCCATCAGTGGTGTCAGGGGCGGCTATGGCTACACCTTC.

The chain combines TRBV12-3 or TRBV12-4 with TRBJ1-2; TRBD1 agrees at 7 bases. There are 13 residues in the CDR3. The ends lost 7 bases at V and 4 bases at J; junction bases unmatched: 6. The CDR3 region is CASTAGTVYGYTF. The DNA for the CDR3 is TGTGCCAGCACCGCCGGGACAGTCTATGGCTACACCTTC.

The V gene is TRBV5-8, the J gene TRBJ2-7, with a weak D call TRBD2 (5 bases). CDR3 length equals 13 residues. In germline, CDR1 is SGHTS, CDR2 YDEGEE. V lost 0 bases and J 4 bases, leaving 8 bases between the germline ends. CDR3 DNA sequence: TGTGCCAGCAGCTTGGCCCGGGAATACGAGCAGTACTTC. It codes for CASSLAREYEQYF.

J is TRBJ1-3 and V is TRBV25-1, with unresolved D. Trimming pared 3 bases from V and 4 bases from J, leaving 10 bases between. The germline V gene has CDR1 MGHDK and CDR2 SYGVNS. The CDR3 loop spans 14 amino acids. CDR3 in DNA: TGTGCCAGCAGTGATGACACCAGAGGAAACACCATATATTTT. This encodes CASSDDTRGNTIYF.

This chain uses TRBV18 with TRBJ1-2; TRBD1 agrees at 7 bases. V shed 8 bases and J 9 bases; nucleotides not matched to a gene: 9. The germline V gene has CDR1 KGHSH and CDR2 LQKENI. The CDR3 totals 12 residues. CDR3 DNA: TGTGCCAGCGGACAAGACAGGGACCGCTACACCTTC. Amino acids: CASGQDRDRYTF.

The chain employs TRBV12-3 or TRBV12-4 and TRBJ2-1; D gene uncertain. The CDR3 contains 13 residues. The ends were cut back, 5 bases at V and 9 bases at J, with 14 bases in the middle. The CDR3 loop is CASSLDPGSEQFF. DNA of the CDR3: TGTGCCAGCAGTCTAGATCCGGGTAGTGAGCAGTTCTTC.

The rearrangement joins TRBV5-1 to TRBJ2-1; weak D call: TRBD1 (6 bases). Germline CDR1 and CDR2: SGHRS and YFSETQ. The V end lost 1 base, the J end lost 7 bases, and 15 bases lay between the germline ends. CDR3 length: 15 amino acids. The DNA of the CDR3 is TGCGCCAGCAGCTTGAGGGGGATGGCTGGGAATGAGCAGTTCTTC. Translating gives CASSLRGMAGNEQFF.

The chain carries TRBV18 and TRBJ1-4; 8 bases match TRBD1. Germline V lookup: CDR1 KGHSH, CDR2 LQKENI. This CDR3 has 14 amino acids. V dropped 3 bases and J dropped 8; count of bases not matched to a gene: 5. Here the CDR3 DNA reads TGTGCCAGCTCACCGTTGACAGGGGAAGAAAAACTGTTTTTT. It is translated as CASSPLTGEEKLFF.

The gene calls are TRBV12-3 or TRBV12-4 and TRBJ1-1; possible D gene TRBD1, 6 bases. The V end lost 5 bases, the J end lost 5 bases, and 6 bases lay between the germline ends. The CDR3 length is 11 residues. CDR3 DNA sequence: TGTGCCAGCAGTCAGGGGACTGAAGCTTTCTTT. Its translation is CASSQGTEAFF.

This clone was detected once. CDR3 loop: CASSLGSGLAGGQFF. CDR3 DNA sequence: TGTGCCAGCAGCTTAGGCTCGGGACTAGCGGGGGGGCAGTTCTTC. The V call is TRBV7-2, the J call TRBJ2-1; the match to TRBD2 covers 15 bases. This CDR3 comprises 15 residues. V was pared by 1 base and J by 12 bases, with 4 bases of the junction left unmatched. Germline CDR1 and CDR2: SGHTA and FQGNSA.

The V and J genes are TRBV19 and TRBJ1-2; a weak D match, TRBD1 (5 bases). The CDR3 runs 13 residues. V was shortened by 6 bases and J by 6 bases, with 14 bases between the two germline ends. Germline V CDR1 and CDR2: LNHDA, SQIVND (reference sequence). CDR3 nucleotide sequence: TGTGCCAGTAGCCACAGGTCGGGTAATGGCTACACCTTC. It yields the protein CASSHRSGNGYTF.

The CDR3 nucleotides are TGTGCCAGCTCGCTAAGGGACAGTGACGGCTACACCTTC. Translation gives CASSLRDSDGYTF. The chain combines TRBV18 with TRBJ1-2; 7 bases agree with TRBD1. V was clipped by 6 bases and J by 8 bases; unmatched bases: 9. Germline-derived CDR1 and CDR2 are KGHSH and LQKENI. This CDR3 is built from 13 residues.